This TCR beta chain was retrieved from a study of T cells after yellow fever vaccination. Points from the study as a whole: Though it reached lower strength, the secondary response hit its peak faster, day 5 versus 15.

The CDR3 has 14 amino acids. Looked up from germline, CDR1 is SGHKS and CDR2 is YYEKEE (reference sequence). Trimming pared 2 bases from V and 1 base from J, leaving 9 bases between. 5'RACE template switching generated TCR cDNA, adding a universal primer site and UMIs. Each CDR3 protein is one row after TCRdb ran MiXCR on the 5' RACE reads. The repertoire includes approximately 250,000 distinct CDR3 sequences, roughly 4.8% of them detected once, and about 3.5% sits in the top ten. Of note for this clonotype: Its antigen is as yet unknown.

The specimen comprised CD4+ T cells sorted from PBMCs, sampled on the day of the yellow fever booster vaccination. The V call is TRBV5-5, the J call TRBJ1-1; D perhaps matches TRBD1 (5 bases). This receptor was identified in a man aged 18 to 35 who received the YFV17D yellow fever vaccine. Here the CDR3 reads CASSFSRANTEAFF. CDR3 in DNA: TGTGCCAGCAGCTTCTCCAGGGCGAACACTGAAGCTTTCTTT.